This passage covers 10 T cell receptor beta chains from one sample sequenced in a study of shared clonotypes between healthy human individuals. Sequenced by immunoSEQ multiplex PCR; TCRdb stores in-frame clones only, minus some. This table holds roughly 2.5 million clones, approximately 94% found once. Sequencing used naive CD4+ T cells sorted from blood. The subset denotes: CD45RA+ positively selected. The receptors stem from a man in his late teens or twenties in good health.

A single count supports this clone. The rearrangement joins TRBV5-1 to TRBJ2-3, with 10 nucleotides matching TRBD2. The CDR3 contains 16 residues. In germline, CDR1 is SGHRS, CDR2 YFSETQ. V dropped 4 bases and J dropped 2; count of bases not matched to a gene: 7. The CDR3 DNA follows: TGCGCCAGCAGCCCACCCGGACTAGCGGACACAGATACGCAGTATTTT. Its translation: CASSPPGLADTDTQYF. Drawing the rest from reference TRBV5-1 and TRBJ2-3, the complete variable domain is KAGVTQTPRYLIKTRGQQVTLSCSPISGHRSVSWYQQTPGQGLQFLFEYFSETQRNKGNFPGRFSGRQFSNSRSEMNVSTLELGDSALYLCASSPPGLADTDTQYFGPGTRLTVL.

The chain has TRBV6-5 and TRBJ1-3, with 7 positions matching TRBD1. Germline assignment: CDR1 MNHEY and CDR2 SVGAGI. The V gene end was trimmed by 6 bases and the J gene end by 0 bases; junction bases not matched to a gene: 5. The CDR3 runs 15 residues. CDR3 DNA: TGTGCCAGCAGCTCGGACAGGTCCTCTGGAAACACCATATATTTT. It yields the protein CASSSDRSSGNTIYF.

The genes are TRBV4-1 and TRBJ2-7; 9 bases match TRBD1. The germline CDR1 and CDR2 sequences are MGHRA and YSYEKL. The V gene end was trimmed by 0 bases and the J gene end by 5 bases; junction bases not matched to a gene: 8. The CDR3 has 16 amino acids. This chain's CDR3 is CASSQEGDRARNEQYF. The CDR3 region has the DNA TGCGCCAGCAGCCAAGAAGGGGACAGGGCGAGGAACGAGCAGTACTTC.

The chain uses TRBV9 and TRBJ2-7; 9 bases agree with TRBD1. The CDR3 has 16 residues. In germline, CDR1 is SGDLS, CDR2 YYNGEE. V gave up 3 bases and J gave up 5 bases; unmatched junction bases: 12. The CDR3 DNA follows: TGTGCCAGCAGCGCCGGGACAGGGACTTGGTGGGACGAGCAGTACTTC. Translated, it gives CASSAGTGTWWDEQYF. The complete variable domain, with remaining parts taken from reference TRBV9 and TRBJ2-7, reads DSGVTQTPKHLITATGQRVTLRCSPRSGDLSVYWYQQSLDQGLQFLIQYYNGEERAKGNILERFSAQQFPDLHSELNLSSLELGDSALYFCASSAGTGTWWDEQYFGPGTRLTVT.

This rearrangement joins TRBV28 to TRBJ1-1, with D unresolved. Trimming stripped 3 bases from V and 1 base from J, with 15 bases between. Germline CDR1 is MDHEN and CDR2 is SYDVKM. CDR3 length: 16 residues. The DNA of the CDR3 is TGTGCCAGCAGTTTTTCATGGGAGAACACGAACACTGAAGCTTTCTTT. Translating it yields CASSFSWENTNTEAFF.

This clone was observed once. The CDR3 sequence is CASTLVSTSYEQYF. CDR3 DNA: TGTGCCAGCACCCTAGTGTCCACCTCCTACGAGCAGTACTTC. The chain employs TRBV28 and TRBJ2-7; D is uncertain. Germline V lookup: CDR1 MDHEN, CDR2 SYDVKM. The V and J ends lost 7 bases and 0 bases respectively, with 13 bases between them. The CDR3 totals 14 residues.

Comment on this clone: At the DNA level, this CDR3 is encoded by other sequences in the same sample as well. CDR3 amino acids: CASSPGSGNQPQHF. CDR3 nucleotide sequence: TGTGCCAGCTCACCAGGGAGTGGCAATCAGCCCCAGCATTTT. The chain is built from TRBV18 and TRBJ1-5; D uncertain. Trimming left V 2 bases short and J 2 bases short, with 7 bases between. The CDR3 loop spans 14 amino acids. Germline V lookup: CDR1 KGHSH, CDR2 LQKENI.

As concerns this clone: The sample has other DNA sequences that encode this CDR3 too. The gene calls are TRBV9 and TRBJ2-2; 7 nucleotides agree with TRBD1. CDR3 length equals 14 residues. Trimming cost V 5 bases and J 0 bases; bases outside gene matches: 1. Germline CDR1 reads SGDLS; CDR2 reads YYNGEE. The CDR3 reads CASRQGTNTGELFF. CDR3 in DNA: TGTGCCAGCAGACAGGGGACGAACACCGGGGAGCTGTTTTTT. Using reference TRBV9 and TRBJ2-2 for the parts outside the CDR3, the full variable domain is DSGVTQTPKHLITATGQRVTLRCSPRSGDLSVYWYQQSLDQGLQFLIQYYNGEERAKGNILERFSAQQFPDLHSELNLSSLELGDSALYFCASRQGTNTGELFFGEGSRLTVL.

This clone has more than one count but fewer than ten. The identical CDR3 is also encoded by other nucleotide sequences in the sample. V gene TRBV6-5 combines with J gene TRBJ1-1; TRBD1 agrees at 7 bases. This CDR3 comprises 15 residues. From germline, CDR1 is MNHEY and CDR2 SVGAGI. Trimming removed 0 bases from V and 1 base from J; junction bases left unmatched: 2. In DNA, the CDR3 is TGTGCCAGCAGTTACTCGACAGGGAGGAACACTGAAGCTTTCTTT. It encodes CASSYSTGRNTEAFF.

The CDR3 region has the DNA TGTGCCAGCAGTCTTGGACAGAACTATGGCTACACCTTC. This gives the protein CASSLGQNYGYTF. The chain employs TRBV25-1 and TRBJ1-2; possible D gene TRBD1, 6 bases. The V gene lost 5 bases and the J gene lost 2 bases, with 9 bases spanning the gap. The CDR3 runs to 13 residues. Germline-derived CDR1 and CDR2 are MGHDK and SYGVNS.